The source of this T cell receptor beta chain is a study of blood T cell repertoires in COVID-19. This clone was seen repeatedly, ten times or more. The V gene lost 3 bases and the J gene lost 0 bases, with 8 bases spanning the gap. The germline gives CDR1 DFQATT, CDR2 SNEGSKA (reference sequence). The CDR3 consists of 14 residues. Profiled with immunoSEQ multiplex PCR; TCRdb holds only in-frame clones, not every one. Here the sample spans around 65,000 clones, about 81% being singletons. This clonotype was obtained from a man at least 80 years old with acute or convalescent COVID-19. The material sequenced was peripheral blood. The genes are TRBV20-1 and TRBJ2-2; D remains ambiguous. The CDR3 DNA reads as TGCAGTGCTAGTCCAGGAACGAACACCGGGGAGCTGTTTTTT. This gives the protein CSASPGTNTGELFF.